This entry describes one T cell receptor beta chain. This clone was recorded once. Its binding antigen is unknown. Base qualities are missing; no much larger clone stands one base away. The collaborating institutions used their own protocols to collect whole blood in K2EDTA tubes. Collaborator samples were shipped for TCRbeta analysis as frozen whole blood, isolated PBMCs, or DNA extracted from either sample type. The data belong to a study of blood T cell repertoires in COVID-19 (dated by TCRdb to 2018 to 2021). About the study as a whole: Samples covering the acute and convalescent phases of COVID-19 were provided by collaborators in the United States, Italy and Spain. The material from the prospective study consisted of cDNA or gDNA derived from T cells, B-cell-depleted T cells, or PBMCs. Deeply sampled blood TCRbeta repertoires from subjects exposed to, actively infected with, or recovered from COVID-19 were included in the dataset. The repertoires were released in a freely available public database intended as a resource for research on the immune response to SARS-CoV-2. The samples were drawn from the first 160 participants of the ongoing ImmuneRACE study and from 950 to 1,500 subjects provided by 6 global collaborators. The sample metadata nearly always contained a de-identified subject ID, COVID-19 status, age in years and sex. Where HLA class I and class II types were available, the types were taken from metadata supplied by the sample provider, not from assay-based typing. Summary of the overall study and its limitations: The quantity of clinical and demographic metadata differed by source and by participant and was supplied without curation.

TCRbeta CDR3 regions were amplified from genomic DNA by means of the immunoSEQ Assay, a bias-controlled multiplex PCR. The study's own analysis went as follows. The number of nucleated cells in each sample was estimated from the amplification of reference gene primers within the assay. To quantify the absolute abundance of each unique TCRbeta CDR3 rearrangement, sequence reads were collapsed and filtered. For each sample, productive Simpson clonality was calculated by taking the square root of Simpson's diversity index across productive rearrangements. The clones in this table, taken by TCRdb from immuneACCESS, are in-frame only. Not every clone is retained; where verified, under half of the shortfall comes from an unresolved V gene, and the cause of the rest is unknown. V and J calls and clone size are as listed in that table; D and trimming were resolved from the DNA. Here the sample has under 30,000 clones; 94% occur a single time. In total, the top ten clones hold about 4.1% of the sample.

The receptor comes from a human donor with active COVID-19. The donor label of this sample is uncertain. The material sequenced was peripheral blood.

In nucleotides, the sequence is TGCGCCAGCAGCCAGGGACAGGGGGCCGGGTCATCCGAGACCCAGTACTTC. Translation gives CASSQGQGAGSSETQYF. The sequence is built from TRBV4-1 and TRBJ2-5, with 12 middle bases fitting TRBD1. Compared with germline, V lacks 3 bases and J lacks 5 bases; bases without a gene match: 10. CDR1 and CDR2, per the germline V gene, are MGHRA and YSYEKL. Reading from cysteine to phenylalanine, the CDR3 counts 17 amino acids. Just the 51-base CDR3 DNA is kept, in frame starting at base 1.